A selection of T cell receptor beta chains follows, all from one sample in a study of T cells after posttransplantation cyclophosphamide. TCRdb's table, derived via immunoSEQ multiplex PCR, lists solely in-frame clones and lacks some. Of roughly 3,200 clones listed, approximately 85% are singletons. The material was PBMCs, obtained after allogeneic stem cell transplant with posttransplant cyclophosphamide. The receptor source for this set is a female patient aged 50-60 years who received an allogeneic stem cell transplant from an unrelated donor, was CMV-positive, and had acute and chronic GVHD. Some of the T cells might come from the graft donor. Both conserved end residues are part of each CDR3. Each record gives: J gene, D gene, clone size, V gene, CDR3 protein, CDR3 DNA. The D gene is left open where the match is weak. Size values are once, few and many counts, or a class for expanded clones, and some rows have none.

j_gene: TRBJ1-1
d_gene: -
abundance: -
v_gene: TRBV5-1
CDR3aa: CASSSDSGMNTEAFF
CDR3nt: TGCGCCAGCAGCTCGGACAGCGGTATGAACACTGAAGCTTTCTTT

j_gene: TRBJ1-1
d_gene: -
abundance: -
v_gene: TRBV7-2
CDR3aa: CASSLEGENTEAFF
CDR3nt: TGTGCCAGCAGCTTAGAGGGGGAGAACACTGAAGCTTTCTTT

j_gene: TRBJ2-2
d_gene: -
abundance: -
v_gene: TRBV5-6
CDR3aa: CASSPSRESTGELFF
CDR3nt: TGTGCCAGCAGCCCGTCCAGGGAATCCACCGGGGAGCTGTTTTTT

j_gene: TRBJ2-5
d_gene: TRBD2
abundance: -
v_gene: TRBV4-1
CDR3aa: CASSLISGVGETQYF
CDR3nt: TGCGCCAGCAGCCTAATTAGCGGGGTAGGAGAGACCCAGTACTTC

j_gene: TRBJ2-3
d_gene: TRBD1
abundance: -
v_gene: TRBV29-1
CDR3aa: CSVEGQGNTDTQYF
CDR3nt: TGCAGCGTTGAGGGACAGGGTAACACAGATACGCAGTATTTT

j_gene: TRBJ1-3
d_gene: -
abundance: -
v_gene: TRBV6-1
CDR3aa: CASSEVAGAGNTIYF
CDR3nt: TGTGCCAGCAGTGAAGTGGCAGGTGCTGGAAACACCATATATTTT

j_gene: TRBJ1-6
d_gene: TRBD1
abundance: few
v_gene: TRBV28
CDR3aa: CASSQRQGARSPLHF
CDR3nt: TGTGCCAGCAGTCAAAGACAGGGGGCTCGTTCACCCCTCCACTTT

j_gene: TRBJ2-6
d_gene: -
abundance: -
v_gene: TRBV2
CDR3aa: CASSVGAGANVLTF
CDR3nt: TGTGCCAGCAGTGTAGGAGCCGGGGCCAACGTCCTGACTTTC

j_gene: TRBJ1-1
d_gene: TRBD1
abundance: -
v_gene: TRBV19
CDR3aa: CASGTVVGTEAFF
CDR3nt: TGTGCCAGTGGGACAGTCGTGGGCACTGAAGCTTTCTTT

j_gene: TRBJ1-1
d_gene: TRBD1
abundance: -
v_gene: TRBV19
CDR3aa: CASSIADRGFTEAFF
CDR3nt: TGTGCCAGTAGTATCGCAGACAGGGGGTTCACTGAAGCTTTCTTT

j_gene: TRBJ2-7
d_gene: -
abundance: -
v_gene: TRBV5-1
CDR3aa: CASSSSLEGGYEQYF
CDR3nt: TGCGCCAGCAGCTCGAGTTTAGAAGGAGGCTACGAGCAGTACTTC

j_gene: TRBJ2-3
d_gene: TRBD2
abundance: -
v_gene: TRBV19
CDR3aa: CASRRGTSGRNTQYF
CDR3nt: TGTGCCAGTAGGCGGGGGACTAGCGGGAGGAATACGCAGTATTTT

j_gene: TRBJ2-2
d_gene: -
abundance: -
v_gene: TRBV11-2
CDR3aa: CASSIRQNTGELFF
CDR3nt: TGTGCCAGCAGTATCAGGCAAAACACCGGGGAGCTGTTTTTT

j_gene: TRBJ2-5
d_gene: -
abundance: -
v_gene: TRBV5-1
CDR3aa: CASSLQGGPETQYF
CDR3nt: TGCGCCAGCAGCTTGCAGGGAGGTCCTGAGACCCAGTACTTC